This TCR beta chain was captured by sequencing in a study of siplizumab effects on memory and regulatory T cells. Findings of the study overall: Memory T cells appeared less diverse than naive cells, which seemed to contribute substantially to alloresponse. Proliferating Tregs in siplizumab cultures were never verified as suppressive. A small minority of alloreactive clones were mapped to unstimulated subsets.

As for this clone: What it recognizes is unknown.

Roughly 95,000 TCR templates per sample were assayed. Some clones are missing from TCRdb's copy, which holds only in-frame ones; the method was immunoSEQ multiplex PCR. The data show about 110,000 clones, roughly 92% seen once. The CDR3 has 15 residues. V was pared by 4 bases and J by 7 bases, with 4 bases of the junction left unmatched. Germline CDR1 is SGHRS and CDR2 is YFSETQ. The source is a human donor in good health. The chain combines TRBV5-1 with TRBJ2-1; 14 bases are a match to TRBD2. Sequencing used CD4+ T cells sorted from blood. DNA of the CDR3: TGCGCCAGCAGCATTGGGACTAGCGGGAGTAATGAGCAGTTCTTC. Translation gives CASSIGTSGSNEQFF.